This T cell receptor beta chain was recovered during a study of T-cell reconstitution after alpha-beta-depleted transplantation in children. A TCRbeta library incorporating unique molecular identifiers was prepared. TCRdb itself ran the PCR reads through MiXCR, one entry per CDR3 protein. This sample yields about 420,000 distinct CDR3 sequences, of which 11% are seen a single time; about 5% belongs to the top ten. CDR1 and CDR2 (germline): SGHTA, FQGNSA. This CDR3 comprises 14 residues. Trimming pared 0 bases from V and 5 bases from J, leaving 10 bases between. The sequence came from a human donor who donated a stem cell graft to a child with acute myeloid leukemia. The chain links TRBV7-2 to TRBJ2-5; D gene unclear. This specimen consisted of PBMCs from the stem cell graft donor, obtained from the stem cell graft. This chain's CDR3 is CASSLAKVRETQYF. In nucleotides, the CDR3 is TGTGCCAGCAGCTTAGCGAAAGTCCGGGAGACCCAGTACTTC. The full variable domain, completed using reference TRBV7-2 and TRBJ2-5, is GAGVSQSPSNKVTEKGKDVELRCDPISGHTALYWYRQSLGQGLEFLIYFQGNSAPDKSGLPSDRFSAERTGGSVSTLTIQRTQQEDSAVYLCASSLAKVRETQYFGPGTRLLVL.